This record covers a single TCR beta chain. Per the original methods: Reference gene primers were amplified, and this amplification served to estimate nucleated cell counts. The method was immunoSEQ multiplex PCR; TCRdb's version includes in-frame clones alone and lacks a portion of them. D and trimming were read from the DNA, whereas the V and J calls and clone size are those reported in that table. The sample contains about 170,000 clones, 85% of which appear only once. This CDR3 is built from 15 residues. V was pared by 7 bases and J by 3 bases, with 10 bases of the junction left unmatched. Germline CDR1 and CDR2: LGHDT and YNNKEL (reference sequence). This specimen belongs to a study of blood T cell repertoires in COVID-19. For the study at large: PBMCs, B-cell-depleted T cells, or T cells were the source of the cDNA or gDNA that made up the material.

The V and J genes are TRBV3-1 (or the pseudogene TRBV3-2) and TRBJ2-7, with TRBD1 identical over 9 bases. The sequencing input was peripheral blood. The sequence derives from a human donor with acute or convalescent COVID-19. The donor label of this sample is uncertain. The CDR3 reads CASTREMTGGYEQYF. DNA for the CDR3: TGTGCCAGCACTCGAGAAATGACAGGGGGCTACGAGCAGTACTTC.